The present T cell receptor (beta chain) was sequenced within a study of shared clonotypes between healthy human individuals. Germline-derived CDR1 and CDR2 are SQVTM and ANQGSEA. The CDR3 totals 13 residues. Between the trimmed V and J ends, which lost 3 bases and 7 bases, there was a span of 15 bases. The donors were all Caucasian adults (living in Nashville, Tennessee). Replicate PCRs run on unsorted PBMC used about 300 ng DNA, which was about 30,000 T cell genomes. The repertoire was sequenced with immunoSEQ multiplex PCR; TCRdb's copy has only in-frame clones and lacks some. The sample includes 450,000 to 500,000 clones, approximately 78% of them seen just once.

The source is a woman between 35 and 50 years old in good health. Some clones in this sample may be carry-over from other donors' samples. The sample comprised PBMCs. The genes are TRBV29-1 and TRBJ1-2, with D perhaps TRBD1 (6 bases). CDR3 sequence reads: CSVDVTGGSGYTF. Written as DNA, the CDR3 is TGCAGCGTTGACGTGACAGGAGGTAGTGGCTACACCTTC.